These 20 T cell receptor beta chains came from one sample sequenced in a study of technical replicates of blood from several donors. Only in-frame clones appear in the TCRdb table, and some are missing; sequencing was by immunoSEQ multiplex PCR. The profile shows about 70,000 clones, 85% to 95% of them singletons. The source material was T cells isolated from PBMCs. All receptors come from a human donor in good health.

The genes are TRBV7-2 and TRBJ2-7, with 14 bases that match TRBD2. The germline V gene has CDR1 SGHTA and CDR2 FQGNSA. This CDR3 is built from 15 residues. The V gene end was trimmed by 5 bases and the J gene end by 6 bases; junction bases not matched to a gene: 6. The DNA of the CDR3 is TGTGCCAGCAGCACTCAGGGACTAGCGGGGGCCGAGCAGTACTTC. Translated: CASSTQGLAGAEQYF.

This clone showed up just once. The chain recombines TRBV29-1 with TRBJ1-3; perhaps TRBD1 as D (5 bases). The CDR3 covers 14 residues. CDR1 SQVTM and CDR2 ANQGSEA come from the germline V gene. V was shortened by 0 bases and J by 4 bases, with 10 bases between the two germline ends. The DNA of the CDR3 is TGCAGCGTTGAAGATCAGGGATCAGGAAACACCATATATTTT. Translation gives CSVEDQGSGNTIYF.

The count of this clone is one. The rearrangement joins TRBV9 to TRBJ2-1, with D possibly being TRBD2 (7 bases). Germline V lookup: CDR1 SGDLS, CDR2 YYNGEE. This CDR3 region has 14 residues. V was cut by 4 bases and J by 8 bases, with 16 bases left in between. The DNA for the CDR3 is TGTGCCAGCAGCCCTTCGGGGGGCCCCCATGAGCAGTTCTTC. This translates into CASSPSGGPHEQFF.

This chain links TRBV9 with TRBJ1-1, with D possibly matching TRBD1 (5 bases). Germline lookup yields CDR1 SGDLS and CDR2 YYNGEE. Trimming took 0 bases from V and 0 from J, leaving 9 bases between them. The CDR3 is 15 amino acids. CDR3 amino acids: CASSVAGLLNTEAFF. CDR3 coding DNA: TGTGCCAGCAGCGTAGCGGGACTCCTGAACACTGAAGCTTTCTTT.

The chain links TRBV4-1 to TRBJ2-7, with D possibly being TRBD1 (6 bases). The CDR3 totals 14 residues. In germline, CDR1 is MGHRA, CDR2 YSYEKL. The V and J ends lost 4 bases and 3 bases respectively, with 13 bases between them. The CDR3 loop reads CASSLPTGHYEQYF. As DNA, the CDR3 is TGCGCCAGCAGCCTCCCCACAGGGCACTACGAGCAGTACTTC.

This chain joins TRBV9 and TRBJ2-2, with no clear D. CDR3 length: 15 residues. Per the germline V gene, CDR1 is SGDLS and CDR2 is YYNGEE. Trimming left V 0 bases short and J 0 bases short, with 6 bases between. Here the CDR3 DNA reads TGTGCCAGCAGCGTAGTCAGTACGAACACCGGGGAGCTGTTTTTT. This encodes CASSVVSTNTGELFF.

This rearrangement joins TRBV10-2 to TRBJ2-3, with 14 bases matching TRBD2. Germline CDR1 WSHSY, CDR2 SAAADI. V was clipped by 5 bases and J by 3 bases; unmatched bases: 4. The CDR3 has 16 residues. The DNA of the CDR3 is TGCGCCAGCAGTCAGACTAGCGGGGGGGCGACAGATACGCAGTATTTT. It specifies CASSQTSGGATDTQYF.

DNA for the CDR3: TGTGCCAGCAGTTCGCCGGGGTCTAGCAATCAGCCCCAGCATTTT. Its translation is CASSSPGSSNQPQHF. This chain joins TRBV28 and TRBJ1-5; D gene ambiguous. In germline, CDR1 is MDHEN, CDR2 SYDVKM. CDR3 length equals 15 residues. Trimming removed 4 bases at V and 0 bases at J, with 10 bases between.

The chain couples TRBV2 to TRBJ1-1, with 11 bases identical to TRBD1. The V segment lost 6 bases and the J segment 6 bases; nucleotides outside the gene matches: 12. The CDR3 has 16 residues. The germline gives CDR1 SNHLY, CDR2 FYNNEI. The CDR3 sequence: CASSEGQGVLWAEAFF. The CDR3 bases are TGTGCCAGCAGCGAGGGACAGGGGGTTCTTTGGGCTGAAGCTTTCTTT.

The chain links TRBV19 to TRBJ2-5, with D unclear. The CDR3 is 14 residues long. Trimming took off 6 bases at V and 0 bases at J, with 11 bases between the two ends. Germline-derived CDR1 and CDR2 are LNHDA and SQIVND (reference sequence). The CDR3 loop is CASSSQAYQETQYF. Written as DNA, the CDR3 is TGTGCCAGTAGCTCGCAGGCGTACCAAGAGACCCAGTACTTC. Full variable domain (outside the CDR3, taken from reference TRBV19 and TRBJ2-5): DGGITQSPKYLFRKEGQNVTLSCEQNLNHDAMYWYRQDPGQGLRLIYYSQIVNDFQKGDIAEGYSVSREKKESFPLTVTSAQKNPTAFYLCASSSQAYQETQYFGPGTRLLVL.

The rearrangement joins TRBV9 to TRBJ1-2; D call uncertain. The CDR3 is made up of 15 amino acids. Germline V gene lookup returns CDR1 SGDLS and CDR2 YYNGEE. V gave up 2 bases and J gave up 5 bases, with 16 bases separating them. The CDR3 loop is CASSVSPEAKYGYTF. The DNA for the CDR3 is TGTGCCAGCAGCGTCTCCCCCGAAGCGAAGTATGGCTACACCTTC.

This chain connects TRBV27 to TRBJ2-1, with D possibly being TRBD2 (5 bases). CDR1 is MNHEY and CDR2 is SMNVEV in the germline V gene (reference sequence). The CDR3 has 13 amino acids. V was shortened by 9 bases and J by 0 bases, with 9 bases between the two germline ends. DNA for the CDR3: TGTGCCAGTAAGCGGAGCTCCTACAATGAGCAGTTCTTC. Protein product: CASKRSSYNEQFF.

V is TRBV4-1 and J is TRBJ1-4, with TRBD1 matching over 9 bases. The V gene end was trimmed by 4 bases and the J gene end by 7 bases; junction bases not matched to a gene: 7. This CDR3 contains 15 residues. From germline, CDR1 is MGHRA and CDR2 YSYEKL. This CDR3 reads CASSRTGVMSEKLFF. In DNA form, the CDR3 reads TGCGCCAGCAGCCGGACAGGGGTAATGAGTGAAAAACTGTTTTTT.

The chain uses TRBV5-6 and TRBJ2-6, with TRBD1 identical over 7 bases. Looked up from germline, CDR1 is SGHDT and CDR2 is YYEEEE. The CDR3 is 17 amino acids. V was clipped by 2 bases and J by 0 bases; unmatched bases: 5. Written as DNA, the CDR3 is TGTGCCAGCAGCTTTCCGGGACAGCCCTCTGGGGCCAACGTCCTGACTTTC. Protein product: CASSFPGQPSGANVLTF.

The chain couples TRBV7-8 to TRBJ2-2; the match to TRBD1 covers 10 bases. The CDR3 spans 16 residues. The germline CDR1 and CDR2 sequences are SGHVS and FQNEAQ. V shed 7 bases and J 4 bases; nucleotides not matched to a gene: 9. In DNA, the CDR3 is TGTGCCAGCACTCGGCCGGGACAGGGGTTCACCGGGGAGCTGTTTTTT. This translates into CASTRPGQGFTGELFF.

The J gene is TRBJ2-5, the V gene TRBV2; 9 bases map to TRBD2. The ends lost 0 bases at V and 1 base at J; junction bases unmatched: 6. Germline-derived CDR1 and CDR2 are SNHLY and FYNNEI. The CDR3 loop spans 17 amino acids. The CDR3 loop reads CASSEARVLAGQETQYF. CDR3 sequence (DNA): TGTGCCAGCAGTGAAGCGAGGGTACTAGCGGGCCAAGAGACCCAGTACTTC.

For the CDR3, the DNA is TGTGCCAGCTCACAGGCGGTGACGAGCTCCTACAATGAGCAGTTCTTC. Translating gives CASSQAVTSSYNEQFF. This chain connects TRBV18 to TRBJ2-1; no clear D. Trimming pared 4 bases from V and 0 bases from J, leaving 13 bases between. CDR3 length: 16 residues. Per germline, CDR1 KGHSH and CDR2 LQKENI.

The chain employs TRBV19 and TRBJ2-5; weak D call: TRBD1 (8 bases). CDR1 is LNHDA and CDR2 is SQIVND in the germline V gene (reference sequence). Trimming removed 3 bases at V and 0 bases at J, with 26 bases between. The CDR3 loop spans 20 amino acids. The CDR3 region is CASSIGQGLTSETHQETQYF. The CDR3 nucleotides are TGTGCCAGTAGTATCGGACAGGGCCTAACTAGCGAAACCCACCAAGAGACCCAGTACTTC.

V gene TRBV5-1 combines with J gene TRBJ2-2; D is unclear. V was pared by 2 bases and J by 6 bases, with 8 bases between. The CDR3 covers 13 residues. Germline CDR1 reads SGHRS; CDR2 reads YFSETQ. The CDR3 loop is CASSFLRAGELFF. The DNA of the CDR3 is TGCGCCAGCAGCTTCCTGAGAGCCGGGGAGCTGTTTTTT.

The V gene is TRBV7-8, the J gene TRBJ2-1; 7 nucleotides line up with TRBD2. The ends lost 6 bases at V and 4 bases at J; junction bases unmatched: 21. Germline CDR1 SGHVS, CDR2 FQNEAQ. This CDR3 is built from 19 residues. CDR3 loop: CASSLLVASGKRRYNEQFF. Here the CDR3 DNA reads TGTGCCAGCAGTTTGCTGGTGGCTAGCGGTAAAAGGAGGTACAATGAGCAGTTCTTC.